This passage covers 10 T cell receptor beta chains from one sample sequenced in a study of early T cells in non-severe SARS-CoV-2 infection. MiXCR, applied by TCRdb to the 5' RACE reads, yields one record per CDR3 protein. The sample contains about 59,000 distinct CDR3 sequences, over 10% of which appear only once. The material sequenced was whole blood, taken at baseline. Receptor source: an adult who was a healthcare worker with PCR-confirmed SARS-CoV-2 infection or an uninfected control (not recorded which).

This clonotype was found a few times. V and J are TRBV7-2 and TRBJ2-1, with 9 nucleotides matching TRBD1. CDR1 is SGHTA and CDR2 is FQGNSA in the germline V gene. The CDR3 loop spans 14 amino acids. With V trimmed by 5 bases and J by 8 bases, 7 bases remained unmatched. In DNA, the CDR3 is TGTGCCAGCAGCCCACCCGGGACAGGGTATGAGCAGTTCTTC. Amino acids: CASSPPGTGYEQFF.

This clonotype was detected only a few times. CDR3 residues: CASSSRTSGRVPDTQYF. The CDR3 bases are TGTGCCAGCAGCTCCCGGACTAGCGGGAGAGTCCCAGATACGCAGTATTTT. The chain couples TRBV7-2 to TRBJ2-3; TRBD2 agrees at 13 bases. Unmatched junction bases numbered 8, after V lost 4 bases and J lost 4 bases. The CDR3 contains 17 residues. Looked up from germline, CDR1 is SGHTA and CDR2 is FQGNSA.

This clonotype appeared a few times. This chain links TRBV25-1 with TRBJ2-1, with 12 bases matching TRBD1. Losses at the gene ends were 3 bases for V and 8 bases for J; bases not matched to a gene: 8. Germline V CDR1 and CDR2: MGHDK, SYGVNS. The CDR3 length is 16 residues. The CDR3 reads CASSESGTGGSYEQFF. CDR3 nucleotides: TGTGCCAGCAGTGAGTCGGGGACAGGGGGCAGCTATGAGCAGTTCTTC.

In this sample, this clonotype turned up a few times. The CDR3 loop is CASSSGTGVDTEAFF. In DNA form, the CDR3 reads TGTGCCAGCAGCTCCGGGACAGGGGTCGACACTGAAGCTTTCTTT. The chain employs TRBV11-1 and TRBJ1-1; the match to TRBD1 covers 10 bases. Germline trimming cut 4 bases from V and 3 bases from J; bases unmatched to any gene: 5. Germline CDR1 is SGHAT and CDR2 is FQDESV (reference sequence). The CDR3 sequence is 15 residues long.

The chain is built from TRBV6-2 or TRBV6-3 and TRBJ2-1, with TRBD1 as a possible D gene (6 bases). CDR1 is MNHEY and CDR2 is SVGEGT in the germline V gene. The V end lost 7 bases, the J end lost 9 bases, and 22 bases lay between the germline ends. There are 15 residues in the CDR3. For the CDR3, the DNA is TGTGCCAGCATCCCGAGGGGGTTCGCCTACGGTGAGCAGTTCTTC. It yields the protein CASIPRGFAYGEQFF.

In this sample, this clonotype turned up a few times. This chain links TRBV4-2 with TRBJ1-6, with unresolved D. V was shortened by 0 bases and J by 7 bases, with 16 bases between the two germline ends. Germline V gene lookup returns CDR1 LGHNA and CDR2 YNFKEQ. The CDR3 consists of 17 residues. This CDR3 reads CASSQEPGSLRNSPLHF. The CDR3 region has the DNA TGTGCCAGCAGCCAAGAACCAGGAAGCCTGAGGAATTCACCCCTCCACTTT.

A few counts support this clonotype. This chain links TRBV11-2 with TRBJ1-1; D ambiguous. The CDR3 has 15 residues. Trimming left V 0 bases short and J 1 base short, with 9 bases between. Germline V gene sequence: CDR1 SGHAT, CDR2 FQNNGV. This CDR3 reads CASSLDPRTNTEAFF. In nucleotides, the CDR3 is TGTGCCAGCAGCTTAGACCCGCGGACGAACACTGAAGCTTTCTTT.

The sample holds a few counts of this clonotype. The rearrangement joins TRBV27 to TRBJ2-1; maybe TRBD1 (6 bases). V gave up 2 bases and J gave up 4 bases, with 12 bases separating them. Germline V lookup: CDR1 MNHEY, CDR2 SMNVEV (reference sequence). This CDR3 is 15 amino acids long. This CDR3 reads CASSLEGQLYNEQFF. Here the CDR3 DNA reads TGTGCCAGCAGTTTAGAAGGACAGCTATACAATGAGCAGTTCTTC.

Notes on this clonotype: This clone may be a read error of a much larger clone one base away. The chain joins TRBV12-3 or TRBV12-4 to TRBJ2-3; TRBD1 agrees at 8 bases. The ends lost 8 bases at V and 5 bases at J; junction bases unmatched: 6. This CDR3 has 13 amino acids. The CDR3 DNA reads TGTGCCAGCGGAACAGGGGGTAGAGATACGCAGTATTTT. Its protein product is CASGTGGRDTQYF.

The rearrangement uses TRBV12-3 or TRBV12-4 and TRBJ1-1, with D maybe TRBD1 (6 bases). This CDR3 contains 13 residues. The ends were cut back, 5 bases at V and 1 base at J, with 8 bases in the middle. CDR3 DNA sequence: TGTGCCAGCAGTAGGGGGACGAACACTGAAGCTTTCTTT. Protein sequence: CASSRGTNTEAFF.